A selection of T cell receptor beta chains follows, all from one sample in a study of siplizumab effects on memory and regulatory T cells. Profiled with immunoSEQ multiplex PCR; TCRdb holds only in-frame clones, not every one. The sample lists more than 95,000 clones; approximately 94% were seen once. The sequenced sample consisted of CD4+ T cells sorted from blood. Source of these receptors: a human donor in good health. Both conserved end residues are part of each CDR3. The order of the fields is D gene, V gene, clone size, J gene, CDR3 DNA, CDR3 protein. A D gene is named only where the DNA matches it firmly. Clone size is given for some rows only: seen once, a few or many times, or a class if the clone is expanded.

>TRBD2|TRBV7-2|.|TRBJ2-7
TGTGCCAGCAGCTTAAATCTTTTAGCGGGAGTATCGATCGAGCAGTACTTC
CASSLNLLAGVSIEQYF
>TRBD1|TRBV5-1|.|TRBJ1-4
TGCGCCAGCAGCACAGGGGCCATAGCAACTAATGAAAAACTGTTTTTT
CASSTGAIATNEKLFF
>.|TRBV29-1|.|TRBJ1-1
TGCAGCGTTGGATTGGGGGTCAGAACTGAAGCTTTCTTT
CSVGLGVRTEAFF
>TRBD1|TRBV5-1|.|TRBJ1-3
TGCGCCAGCGGCGACAGGGGTTCAGGAGACACCATATATTTT
CASGDRGSGDTIYF
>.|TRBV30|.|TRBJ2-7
TGTGCCTGGAACAGAGGGCAGTACGAGCAGTACTTC
CAWNRGQYEQYF
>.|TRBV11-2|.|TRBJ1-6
TGTGCCAGTATCGAACAGGGAAATTCACCCCTCCACTTT
CASIEQGNSPLHF
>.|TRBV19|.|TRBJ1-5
TGTGCCAGTACCCTTATCCAAGGGGGGGATCAGCCCCAGCATTTT
CASTLIQGGDQPQHF
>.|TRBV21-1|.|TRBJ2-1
TGTGCCAGCAGCCCAGCGAGGGGCTACAATGAGCAGTTCTTC
CASSPARGYNEQFF
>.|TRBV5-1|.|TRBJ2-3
TGCGCCAGCAGCTTGGATTTTCAGGGGGGAGATACGCAGTATTTT
CASSLDFQGGDTQYF
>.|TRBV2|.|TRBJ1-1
TGTGCCAGCAGGAGGAGGGGCACTGAAGCTTTCTTT
CASRRRGTEAFF
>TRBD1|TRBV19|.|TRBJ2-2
TGTGCCAGTAGCTACGACAGGGTGGGCACCGGGGAGCTGTTTTTT
CASSYDRVGTGELFF
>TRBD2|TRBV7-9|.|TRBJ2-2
TGTGCCAGCAGCTTAGCGATCAGCGGGGGAACCCCCGGGGAGCTGTTTTTT
CASSLAISGGTPGELFF
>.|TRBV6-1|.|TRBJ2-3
TGTGCCAGCAGTGTTACCGGCACAGATACGCAGTATTTT
CASSVTGTDTQYF
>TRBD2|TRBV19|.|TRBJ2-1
TGTGCCAGTAGTTCGGGACTCCCGGGGGGGGAGCAGTTCTTC
CASSSGLPGGEQFF
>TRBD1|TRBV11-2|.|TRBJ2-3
TGTGCCAGCAGCTTAACGCAGGGGGCGATCACAGATACGCAGTATTTT
CASSLTQGAITDTQYF
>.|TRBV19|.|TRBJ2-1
TGTGCCAGTAGGGCAGGGGAGGCCTACAATGAGCAGTTCTTC
CASRAGEAYNEQFF
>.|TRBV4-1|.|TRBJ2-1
TGCGCCAGCAGCCAGCCAACTAGACGCAATGAGCAGTTCTTC
CASSQPTRRNEQFF
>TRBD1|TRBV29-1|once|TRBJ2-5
TGCAGCGCCGGAAGGGACAGGAGCCAAGAGACCCAGTACTTC
CSAGRDRSQETQYF
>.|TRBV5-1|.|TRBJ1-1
TGCGCCAGCAGCTTACAGGGCAGCACTGAAGCTTTCTTT
CASSLQGSTEAFF
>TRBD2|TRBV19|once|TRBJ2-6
TGTGCCAGTAGTCCTGGACTAGCGGGAGGGCCCTCTGGGGCCAACGTCCTGACTTTC
CASSPGLAGGPSGANVLTF
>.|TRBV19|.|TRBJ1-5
TGTGCCAGTAGTATAGAGGGGCAGGCCGGGACTTTTCATCAGCCCCAGCATTTT
CASSIEGQAGTFHQPQHF
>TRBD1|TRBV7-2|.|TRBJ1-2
TGTGCCAGCAGCCCCGACAGGGACTATGGCTACACCTTC
CASSPDRDYGYTF